Listed here are 22 T cell receptor beta chains from one sample, sequenced in a study of T cell responses to AZD1222 COVID-19 vaccine. The method was immunoSEQ multiplex PCR; TCRdb's version includes in-frame clones alone and lacks a portion of them. Here the sample spans 130,000 or so clones, 70% to 90% being singletons. The material sequenced was peripheral blood, taken on day 0 of AZD1222 vaccination. The receptors originated from an adult in good health.

V usage is TRBV6-6 and J usage is TRBJ1-1, with D maybe TRBD1 (6 bases). In germline, CDR1 is MNHNY, CDR2 SVGAGI (reference sequence). The germline V and J ends were trimmed by 8 bases and 11 bases, with 15 bases remaining between them. The CDR3 consists of 11 residues. CDR3 nucleotides: TGTGCCAGCGGCACCCAGGGGAGGGCTTTCTTT. It encodes CASGTQGRAFF.

The chain links TRBV7-2 to TRBJ2-2; the D is unclear. The CDR3 totals 13 residues. CDR1 SGHTA and CDR2 FQGNSA come from the germline V gene. With 1 base removed from V and 7 bases from J, the gap between germline ends came to 7 bases. CDR3 coding DNA: TGTGCCAGCAGCTTAGGTCGAGGCGGGGAGCTGTTTTTT. It specifies CASSLGRGGELFF.

The genes are TRBV7-2 and TRBJ1-4; 7 bases match TRBD1. Unmatched junction bases numbered 13, after V lost 7 bases and J lost 8 bases. Germline V gene data show CDR1 as SGHTA and CDR2 as FQGNSA. The CDR3 sequence is 15 residues long. The CDR3 is CASMSGQGDLEKLFF. CDR3 nucleotide sequence: TGTGCCAGCATGTCGGGGCAGGGGGATTTAGAAAAACTGTTTTTT. Looking up the rest from reference TRBV7-2 and TRBJ1-4 gives the full variable domain: GAGVSQSPSNKVTEKGKDVELRCDPISGHTALYWYRQSLGQGLEFLIYFQGNSAPDKSGLPSDRFSAERTGGSVSTLTIQRTQQEDSAVYLCASMSGQGDLEKLFFGSGTQLSVL.

CDR3 DNA: TGTGCCAGCAGCCAAGATGACAGGGGGTTCGAGCAGTACTTC. Its translation is CASSQDDRGFEQYF. This chain joins TRBV4-2 and TRBJ2-7; 9 bases match TRBD1. The CDR3 runs to 14 residues. Per the germline V gene, CDR1 is LGHNA and CDR2 is YNFKEQ. J was trimmed by 6 bases and V by 0 bases; bases with no gene match: 3.

This sequence joins TRBV18 and TRBJ1-1; 7 bases are shared with TRBD1. J lost 2 bases, V lost 4 bases, and 7 bases had no gene match. Per the germline V gene, CDR1 is KGHSH and CDR2 is LQKENI. This CDR3 region has 15 residues. Written as DNA, the CDR3 is TGTGCCAGCTCACGACAAAGACAGGGCAACACTGAAGCTTTCTTT. It encodes CASSRQRQGNTEAFF. Full variable domain (missing parts from reference TRBV18 and TRBJ1-1): NAGVMQNPRHLVRRRGQEARLRCSPMKGHSHVYWYRQLPEEGLKFMVYLQKENIIDESGMPKERFSAEFPKEGPSILRIQQVVRGDSAAYFCASSRQRQGNTEAFFGQGTRLTVV.

The V and J genes are TRBV7-9 and TRBJ1-6; the match to TRBD1 covers 7 bases. CDR1 is SEHNR and CDR2 is FQNEAQ in the germline V gene (reference sequence). With 5 bases clipped from V and 9 bases from J, the junction kept 10 bases outside the gene matches. The CDR3 is 15 amino acids. CDR3 in DNA: TGTGCCAGCAGCCTACGAGCCAGGGACAGTTCACCCCTCCACTTT. Its translation is CASSLRARDSSPLHF.

The chain combines TRBV5-6 with TRBJ2-7, with 10 bases lining up with TRBD1. This CDR3 is 15 amino acids long. V was clipped by 2 bases and J by 6 bases; unmatched bases: 8. Per the germline V gene, CDR1 is SGHDT and CDR2 is YYEEEE. In DNA, the CDR3 is TGTGCCAGCAGCTTCCGGGACAGGGGACGGGTCGAGCAGTACTTC. This sequence encodes CASSFRDRGRVEQYF.

This sequence joins TRBV5-6 and TRBJ2-5, with a weak D call TRBD1 (6 bases). V was shortened by 6 bases and J by 2 bases, with 14 bases between the two germline ends. Germline loops: CDR1 SGHDT, CDR2 YYEEEE. The CDR3 totals 14 residues. As DNA, the CDR3 is TGTGCCAGCAATGGGAGCAGGGGTCAAGAGACCCAGTACTTC. This gives the protein CASNGSRGQETQYF.

The gene calls are TRBV5-5 and TRBJ1-2; 8 bases align to TRBD1. Germline V gene sequence: CDR1 SGHKS, CDR2 YYEKEE (reference sequence). This CDR3 is built from 15 residues. Trimming removed 4 bases from V and 6 bases from J; junction bases left unmatched: 11. CDR3 loop: CASSTRTGTINGYTF. The CDR3 region has the DNA TGTGCCAGCAGCACCAGGACAGGGACGATCAATGGCTACACCTTC.

The rearrangement uses TRBV6-5 and TRBJ1-6; D might be TRBD1 (5 bases). V was shortened by 5 bases and J by 8 bases, with 13 bases between the two germline ends. This CDR3 is built from 14 residues. CDR1 MNHEY and CDR2 SVGAGI come from the germline V gene. This CDR3 reads CASSMGGGDSPLHF. The CDR3 DNA is TGTGCCAGCAGTATGGGGGGGGGTGATTCACCCCTCCACTTT.

This clone was found a few times. The chain has TRBV3-1 (or the pseudogene TRBV3-2) and TRBJ2-1; D call uncertain. The CDR3 runs 20 residues. Germline V gene sequence: CDR1 LGHDT, CDR2 YNNKEL (reference sequence). V was cut by 3 bases and J by 0 bases, with 24 bases left in between. The chain's CDR3 is CASSQPSGLGPKNSYNEQFF. Written as DNA, the CDR3 is TGTGCCAGCAGCCAGCCTTCGGGTCTGGGCCCCAAGAACTCCTACAATGAGCAGTTCTTC.

J is TRBJ1-5 and V is TRBV7-2; possibly TRBD1 for D (5 bases). This CDR3 has 16 amino acids. Trimming removed 0 bases at V and 7 bases at J, with 16 bases between. The germline V gene encodes CDR1 SGHTA and CDR2 FQGNSA. In DNA form, the CDR3 reads TGTGCCAGCAGCTTAGCAACGGGGACCTGGGGACAGCCCCAGCATTTT. It translates to CASSLATGTWGQPQHF.

This rearrangement joins TRBV4-3 to TRBJ1-1, with a possible D match to TRBD1 (5 bases). Deletions cut 4 bases from V and 8 bases from J, with 17 bases between. Germline V lookup: CDR1 LGHNA, CDR2 YSLEER. The CDR3 totals 14 residues. The CDR3 here is CASSPWQGKNEAFF. CDR3 nucleotide sequence: TGCGCCAGCAGCCCCTGGCAGGGCAAGAACGAAGCTTTCTTT.

This chain links TRBV10-1 with TRBJ2-3; D uncertain. Germline CDR1 and CDR2: WNHNN and SYGVQD (reference sequence). V lost 4 bases, J lost 6 bases, and 2 bases lay in between. This CDR3 comprises 10 residues. CDR3 region: CASSGDTQYF. CDR3 coding DNA: TGCGCCAGCAGTGGTGATACGCAGTATTTT.

Notes on this clone: An end of the junction does not agree with germline; a read error may underlie this. The rearrangement links TRBV7-7 to TRBJ2-5, with a tentative D call TRBD1 (5 bases). Germline V gives CDR1 SSHAT, CDR2 FNYEAQ (reference sequence). There are 14 residues in the CDR3. The CDR3 loop reads CASSFIQGQETQYF. For the CDR3, the DNA is TGTGCTAGCAGCTTTATTCAGGGCCAAGAGACCCAGTACTTC.

The V call is TRBV11-2, the J call TRBJ1-3, with D maybe TRBD1 (5 bases). CDR1 SGHAT and CDR2 FQNNGV come from the germline V gene. V lost 0 bases and J 6 bases, leaving 9 bases between the germline ends. This CDR3 comprises 14 residues. The chain's CDR3 is CASSLERGTNTIYF. CDR3 DNA: TGTGCCAGCAGCTTAGAAAGGGGTACAAACACCATATATTTT.

The V gene is TRBV5-1, the J gene TRBJ1-6; D is perhaps TRBD1 (5 bases). This CDR3 comprises 15 residues. Germline CDR1 is SGHRS and CDR2 is YFSETQ. V was trimmed by 0 bases and J by 5 bases, leaving 9 bases between them. The CDR3 protein is CASSLVGRDNSPLHF. In DNA form, the CDR3 reads TGCGCCAGCAGCTTGGTAGGCAGGGATAATTCACCCCTCCACTTT.

V gene TRBV5-8 combines with J gene TRBJ2-2, with TRBD1 as a possible D gene (6 bases). This CDR3 region has 16 residues. V lost 4 bases and J 1 base, leaving 14 bases between the germline ends. CDR1 and CDR2 (germline): SGHTS, YDEGEE. In DNA, the CDR3 is TGTGCCAGCAGCCAACAGGGTTTTATGAACACCGGGGAGCTGTTTTTT. Amino acids: CASSQQGFMNTGELFF. The variable domain in full, with the rest retrieved from reference TRBV5-8 and TRBJ2-2, is EAGVTQSPTHLIKTRGQQATLRCSPISGHTSVYWYQQALGLGLQFLLWYDEGEERNRGNFPPRFSGRQFPNYSSELNVNALELEDSALYLCASSQQGFMNTGELFFGEGSRLTVL.

The chain links TRBV15 to TRBJ1-6; weak D call: TRBD1 (5 bases). The CDR3 sequence is 16 residues long. The germline gives CDR1 LNHNV, CDR2 YYDKDF (reference sequence). Trimming removed 1 base from V and 5 bases from J, with 12 bases in between. DNA for the CDR3: TGTGCCACCAGCAGAGGAGTAGGACATAATAATTCACCCCTCCACTTT. Translating gives CATSRGVGHNNSPLHF. The full variable domain, in which reference TRBV15 and TRBJ1-6 provide the parts outside the CDR3, is DAMVIQNPRYQVTQFGKPVTLSCSQTLNHNVMYWYQQKSSQAPKLLFHYYDKDFNNEADTPDNFQSRRPNTSFCFLDIRSPGLGDTAMYLCATSRGVGHNNSPLHFGNGTRLTVT.

The chain is built from TRBV9 and TRBJ2-1; 11 bases align to TRBD2. CDR3 length equals 15 residues. Germline values: CDR1 SGDLS, CDR2 YYNGEE. Unmatched junction bases numbered 5, after V lost 2 bases and J lost 7 bases. CDR3 sequence reads: CASSVIAGGQNEQFF. The DNA for the CDR3 is TGTGCCAGCAGCGTGATAGCGGGGGGGCAAAATGAGCAGTTCTTC.

This chain uses TRBV28 with TRBJ1-5; maybe TRBD1 (6 bases). Germline V CDR1 and CDR2: MDHEN, SYDVKM. The length of the CDR3 is 16 residues. The ends were cut back, 3 bases at V and 2 bases at J, with 14 bases in the middle. This chain's CDR3 is CASSFSLGGGNQPQHF. The CDR3 region has the DNA TGTGCCAGCAGTTTCTCATTGGGGGGCGGCAATCAGCCCCAGCATTTT. Looking up the rest from reference TRBV28 and TRBJ1-5 gives the full variable domain: DVKVTQSSRYLVKRTGEKVFLECVQDMDHENMFWYRQDPGLGLRLIYFSYDVKMKEKGDIPEGYSVSREKKERFSLILESASTNQTSMYLCASSFSLGGGNQPQHFGDGTRLSIL.

The chain uses TRBV10-3 and TRBJ1-3; the D is unclear. This CDR3 is built from 17 residues. From germline, CDR1 is ENHRY and CDR2 SYGVKD. The V gene lost 0 bases and the J gene lost 2 bases, with 14 bases spanning the gap. The CDR3 DNA is TGTGCCATCAGTGAGTCGAAGGGCCCCGGCGCTGGAAACACCATATATTTT. It encodes CAISESKGPGAGNTIYF.